A selection of T cell receptor beta chains follows, all from one sample in a study of identical twins. TCRdb processed the 5' RACE reads anew with MiXCR; each CDR3 protein has one entry. Seen here are about 720,000 distinct CDR3 sequences, about 18% observed once, and the top ten hold less than 15%. The data were also submitted as part of a second study, on T cells expressing NK-cell markers.

Sequenced input: PBMCs. These TCRs come from a woman younger than 30 in good health. Both conserved end residues are part of each CDR3. The order of the fields is D gene, V gene, J gene, clone size, CDR3 DNA, CDR3 protein. D genes are given only for firm matches. Expanded clones are given a class, and other clones once, few, many or no size at all.

D gene: NA; V gene: TRBV7-3; J gene: TRBJ2-7; clone size: few; CDR3 DNA: TGTGCCAGCAGCTTGGACGGTCACTACGAGCAGTACTTC; CDR3 protein: CASSLDGHYEQYF
D gene: NA; V gene: TRBV18; J gene: TRBJ1-1; clone size: few; CDR3 DNA: TGTGCCAGCTCACCACTCTCGACAGCAATGAACACTGAAGCTTTCTTT; CDR3 protein: CASSPLSTAMNTEAFF
D gene: NA; V gene: TRBV12-3/TRBV12-4; J gene: TRBJ1-2; clone size: many; CDR3 DNA: TGTGCCAGCAGTTATCGAGGAGGCTACACCTTC; CDR3 protein: CASSYRGGYTF
D gene: NA; V gene: TRBV2; J gene: TRBJ2-5; clone size: NA; CDR3 DNA: TGTGCCAGCAGTGAGGCGGAAATCCAAGAGACCCAGTACTTC; CDR3 protein: CASSEAEIQETQYF
D gene: NA; V gene: TRBV12-3/TRBV12-4; J gene: TRBJ1-2; clone size: many; CDR3 DNA: TGTGCCAGCAGTTCCGGGGCCTATGGCTACACCTTC; CDR3 protein: CASSSGAYGYTF
D gene: NA; V gene: TRBV9; J gene: TRBJ2-3; clone size: few; CDR3 DNA: TGTGCCAGCAGCGTAGCGCCAGCCGGTTCCTTTACGCAGTATTTT; CDR3 protein: CASSVAPAGSFTQYF
D gene: NA; V gene: TRBV9; J gene: TRBJ2-3; clone size: few; CDR3 DNA: TGTGCCAGCAGCGTCATGGGGACCTCCACAGATACGCAGTATTTT; CDR3 protein: CASSVMGTSTDTQYF
D gene: TRBD1; V gene: TRBV6-5; J gene: TRBJ1-6; clone size: few; CDR3 DNA: TGTGCCAGCAGTTATGGGGGACAGGTTAATTCACCCCTCCACTTT; CDR3 protein: CASSYGGQVNSPLHF
D gene: NA; V gene: TRBV10-3; J gene: TRBJ1-6; clone size: few; CDR3 DNA: TGTGCCACCGGCGGGGGTCCTAATAATTCACCCCTCCACTTT; CDR3 protein: CATGGGPNNSPLHF
D gene: TRBD1; V gene: TRBV20-1; J gene: TRBJ1-6; clone size: few; CDR3 DNA: TGCAGTGCTTCCCGACAGGGTGTAGATTCACCCCTCCACTTT; CDR3 protein: CSASRQGVDSPLHF
D gene: NA; V gene: TRBV5-6; J gene: TRBJ1-5; clone size: few; CDR3 DNA: TGTGCCAGCAGCTTGCGGACCATTAGCGGTCAGCCCCAGCATTTT; CDR3 protein: CASSLRTISGQPQHF
D gene: NA; V gene: TRBV7-2; J gene: TRBJ1-2; clone size: NA; CDR3 DNA: TGTGCCAGCAGCCCAGAGGGGTTAGGCTACACCTTC; CDR3 protein: CASSPEGLGYTF
D gene: TRBD2; V gene: TRBV30; J gene: TRBJ2-3; clone size: few; CDR3 DNA: TGTGCCTGGAGATGGGGGGGGCTAGCGGGAGTCCCGACAGATACGCAGTATTTT; CDR3 protein: CAWRWGGLAGVPTDTQYF
D gene: NA; V gene: TRBV5-1; J gene: TRBJ2-1; clone size: NA; CDR3 DNA: TGCGCCAGCAGCTCCACCTACATATCCTACAATGAGCAGTTCTTC; CDR3 protein: CASSSTYISYNEQFF
D gene: NA; V gene: TRBV10-1; J gene: TRBJ2-7; clone size: NA; CDR3 DNA: TGCGCCAGCAGTGGGTACTGGCCTTACGAGCAGTACTTC; CDR3 protein: CASSGYWPYEQYF
D gene: NA; V gene: TRBV5-1; J gene: TRBJ2-7; clone size: NA; CDR3 DNA: TGCGCCAGCAGCTTGCTCGGAGACTACGAGCAGTACTTC; CDR3 protein: CASSLLGDYEQYF
D gene: TRBD1; V gene: TRBV10-3; J gene: TRBJ2-1; clone size: NA; CDR3 DNA: TGTGCCATCGGGAAGTCAAGGGGGCTGGCAGTCAATGAGCAGTTCTTC; CDR3 protein: CAIGKSRGLAVNEQFF
D gene: NA; V gene: TRBV20-1; J gene: TRBJ2-1; clone size: once; CDR3 DNA: TGCAGTGCTGATGGGGACACCGGGATTCAGGATGAGCAGTTCTTC; CDR3 protein: CSADGDTGIQDEQFF
D gene: TRBD1; V gene: TRBV10-3; J gene: TRBJ2-1; clone size: NA; CDR3 DNA: TGTGCCATCAAAAGCCGGGACAGCTACAATGAGCAGTTCTTC; CDR3 protein: CAIKSRDSYNEQFF
D gene: TRBD2; V gene: TRBV6-2/TRBV6-3; J gene: TRBJ2-7; clone size: NA; CDR3 DNA: TGTGCCAGCAACGTAGCGGGAGGGCCAAAGGAGCAGTACTTC; CDR3 protein: CASNVAGGPKEQYF
D gene: NA; V gene: TRBV7-3; J gene: TRBJ1-1; clone size: few; CDR3 DNA: TGTGCCAGCAGTCCCTCCTCGGCAGGGCGACGGAACACTGAAGCTTTCTTT; CDR3 protein: CASSPSSAGRRNTEAFF
D gene: TRBD1; V gene: TRBV5-1; J gene: TRBJ1-1; clone size: NA; CDR3 DNA: TGCGCCAGCAGCGACGGACAGGGGAGCACTGAAGCTTTCTTT; CDR3 protein: CASSDGQGSTEAFF
D gene: TRBD2; V gene: TRBV6-1; J gene: TRBJ2-3; clone size: NA; CDR3 DNA: TGTGCCAGCAGTCCGACCCTAGCGGGGGCGTTCGCAGATACGCAGTATTTT; CDR3 protein: CASSPTLAGAFADTQYF
D gene: TRBD2; V gene: TRBV20-1; J gene: TRBJ2-7; clone size: NA; CDR3 DNA: TGCAGTGCTAGCCCTAGCGGGAGGACCTTCTCCTACGAGCAGTACTTC; CDR3 protein: CSASPSGRTFSYEQYF
D gene: NA; V gene: TRBV20-1; J gene: TRBJ1-6; clone size: NA; CDR3 DNA: TGCAGTGCTAGAGATTCTGGTTGGCGAGGGGCGACCTTGGACAATTCACCCCTCCACTTT; CDR3 protein: CSARDSGWRGATLDNSPLHF
D gene: TRBD2; V gene: TRBV6-1; J gene: TRBJ2-7; clone size: few; CDR3 DNA: TGTGCCCTGTCGGGACTAGCGCCGTACGAGCAGTACTTC; CDR3 protein: CALSGLAPYEQYF
D gene: TRBD1; V gene: TRBV12-3/TRBV12-4; J gene: TRBJ2-7; clone size: NA; CDR3 DNA: TGTGCCAGCGCGGGACAGGGTTTGTACGAGCAGTACTTC; CDR3 protein: CASAGQGLYEQYF
D gene: TRBD1; V gene: TRBV6-1; J gene: TRBJ2-7; clone size: few; CDR3 DNA: TGTGCCAGCGCCCCCCCACAGGGGCTAAGGGAGCAGTACTTC; CDR3 protein: CASAPPQGLREQYF
D gene: NA; V gene: TRBV7-8; J gene: TRBJ1-1; clone size: few; CDR3 DNA: TGTGCCAGCAGCTTACGAATGAGGTCTGAAGCTTTCTTT; CDR3 protein: CASSLRMRSEAFF
D gene: NA; V gene: TRBV15; J gene: TRBJ2-7; clone size: NA; CDR3 DNA: TGTGCCACCAGTTTCCGGGCCGGTTCCTACGAGCAGTACTTC; CDR3 protein: CATSFRAGSYEQYF
D gene: NA; V gene: TRBV5-1; J gene: TRBJ2-7; clone size: NA; CDR3 DNA: TGCGCCAGCAGCGGGGCGGTCGGGCCCTACGAGCAGTACTTC; CDR3 protein: CASSGAVGPYEQYF
D gene: NA; V gene: TRBV10-3; J gene: TRBJ1-1; clone size: NA; CDR3 DNA: TGTGCCATCAGTGAGTTAGTGCGAAACACTGAAGCTTTCTTT; CDR3 protein: CAISELVRNTEAFF
D gene: NA; V gene: TRBV20-1; J gene: TRBJ2-2; clone size: few; CDR3 DNA: TGCAGTGCCTCTAACAGCAGGGGGGGCACCGGGGAGCTGTTTTTT; CDR3 protein: CSASNSRGGTGELFF
D gene: NA; V gene: TRBV10-3; J gene: TRBJ1-1; clone size: NA; CDR3 DNA: TGTGCCATCGCCCAGGGGTTGAACACTGAAGCTTTCTTT; CDR3 protein: CAIAQGLNTEAFF
D gene: NA; V gene: TRBV20-1; J gene: TRBJ2-7; clone size: NA; CDR3 DNA: TGCAGTGCTAGAGATCGCGCGGGATCGGGAGAGCAGTACTTC; CDR3 protein: CSARDRAGSGEQYF
D gene: NA; V gene: TRBV12-3/TRBV12-4; J gene: TRBJ2-7; clone size: few; CDR3 DNA: TGTGCCAGCAGTACGGGTGCGGGGCAGTACTTC; CDR3 protein: CASSTGAGQYF
D gene: NA; V gene: TRBV12-3/TRBV12-4; J gene: TRBJ2-6; clone size: many; CDR3 DNA: TGTGCCAGCAGCGGAGGCCGGGGTGAGACCTTTTCTGGGGCCAACGTCCTGACTTTC; CDR3 protein: CASSGGRGETFSGANVLTF
D gene: TRBD1; V gene: TRBV5-6; J gene: TRBJ2-7; clone size: few; CDR3 DNA: TGTGCCAGCAGCTACGGGACAGGGGGCAACGAGCAGTACTTC; CDR3 protein: CASSYGTGGNEQYF
D gene: TRBD2; V gene: TRBV27; J gene: TRBJ2-3; clone size: NA; CDR3 DNA: TGTGCCAGCAGTCCTAGACTAGCGGGAGGGCCGAGAGCAGATACGCAGTATTTT; CDR3 protein: CASSPRLAGGPRADTQYF
D gene: TRBD2; V gene: TRBV15; J gene: TRBJ2-7; clone size: NA; CDR3 DNA: TGTGCCACCAGCAGAGAGAGCGGGAGGGACCTCGAGCAGTACTTC; CDR3 protein: CATSRESGRDLEQYF
D gene: TRBD1; V gene: TRBV6-1; J gene: TRBJ1-5; clone size: few; CDR3 DNA: TGTGCCAGCAGCCGAGGGACAGGGATCGGTCAGCCCCAGCATTTT; CDR3 protein: CASSRGTGIGQPQHF
D gene: NA; V gene: TRBV5-1; J gene: TRBJ2-1; clone size: few; CDR3 DNA: TGCGCCAGCAGCATCTCGACAGGTAGCTCCTACAATGAGCAGTTCTTC; CDR3 protein: CASSISTGSSYNEQFF
D gene: TRBD2; V gene: TRBV20-1; J gene: TRBJ2-7; clone size: NA; CDR3 DNA: TGCTGTGCTAGAGATTTGATGACTAGCGGGATCTTCTACGAGCAGTACTTC; CDR3 protein: CCARDLMTSGIFYEQYF
D gene: TRBD1; V gene: TRBV20-1; J gene: TRBJ2-2; clone size: NA; CDR3 DNA: TGCAGTGCTAGAAGGGACAGGGGGGACGGGGAGCTGTTTTTT; CDR3 protein: CSARRDRGDGELFF
D gene: NA; V gene: TRBV5-5; J gene: TRBJ2-5; clone size: few; CDR3 DNA: TGTGCCAGCAGACAAGGGCCCAACAGGGAAGAGACCCAGTACTTC; CDR3 protein: CASRQGPNREETQYF
D gene: NA; V gene: TRBV6-1; J gene: TRBJ1-2; clone size: NA; CDR3 DNA: TGTGCCAGCACCCAGGGTCTGGCTAACTATGGCTACACCTTC; CDR3 protein: CASTQGLANYGYTF
D gene: NA; V gene: TRBV7-2; J gene: TRBJ2-5; clone size: few; CDR3 DNA: TGTGCCAGCAGCCGAGACTGGGGCGAGACCCAGTACTTC; CDR3 protein: CASSRDWGETQYF
D gene: NA; V gene: TRBV9; J gene: TRBJ2-5; clone size: NA; CDR3 DNA: TGTGCCAGCAGCGTTGGAAGGGGGGCTGCTGTGGAGACCCAGTACTTC; CDR3 protein: CASSVGRGAAVETQYF
D gene: NA; V gene: TRBV15; J gene: TRBJ1-5; clone size: NA; CDR3 DNA: TGTGCCACCAGCAGAGTAGGCAGCAATCAGCCCCAGCATTTT; CDR3 protein: CATSRVGSNQPQHF
D gene: NA; V gene: TRBV4-3; J gene: TRBJ2-3; clone size: NA; CDR3 DNA: TGCGCCAGCAGCCAACGGGACGGTAATACGCAGTATTTT; CDR3 protein: CASSQRDGNTQYF
D gene: TRBD2; V gene: TRBV7-2; J gene: TRBJ2-1; clone size: few; CDR3 DNA: TGTGCCAGCAGCTTAGAAGCCGGGACTAGCGTCAATGAGCAGTTCTTC; CDR3 protein: CASSLEAGTSVNEQFF